The 32 T cell receptor beta chains below come from one sample, sequenced in a study of CD8 T cells in ankylosing spondylitis. MiXCR was run by TCRdb on the 5' RACE reads, yielding one entry per CDR3 protein. The table includes roughly 170,000 distinct CDR3 sequences, 9.8% detected once. The material sequenced was blood, either unsorted or a sorted T cell fraction (not recorded which). The receptors originated from a female donor with ankylosing spondylitis or in good health (not recorded which).

In this sample, this clonotype turned up a few times. This sequence joins TRBV9 and TRBJ1-4, with 7 positions matching TRBD1. After removal of 3 bases from V and 3 bases from J, the junction contained 5 bases not matched to a gene. CDR1 is SGDLS and CDR2 is YYNGEE in the germline V gene. The CDR3 extends over 15 amino acids. The CDR3 nucleotides read TGTGCCAGCAGCGGACAGGGAGGGCCTAATGAAAAACTGTTTTTT. Translation gives CASSGQGGPNEKLFF.

About this clonotype itself: An end of the junction does not agree with germline; a read error may underlie this. The chain carries TRBV6-2 or TRBV6-3 and TRBJ1-1, with D unresolved. The CDR3 is made up of 13 amino acids. The V gene's germline CDR1 is MNHEY and CDR2 SVGEGT. The CDR3 region has the DNA TGTGCCAGCAGTTACATGGGGAACCCTGAAGCTTTCTTT. It translates to CASSYMGNPEAFF.

The rearrangement uses TRBV20-1 and TRBJ2-1; maybe TRBD1 (6 bases). V was pared by 4 bases and J by 0 bases, with 22 bases between. Per the germline V gene, CDR1 is DFQATT and CDR2 is SNEGSKA (reference sequence). This CDR3 region has 18 residues. The CDR3 is CSANWPTGPASSYNEQFF. As DNA, the CDR3 is TGCAGTGCTAACTGGCCCACAGGGCCCGCTAGCTCCTACAATGAGCAGTTCTTC.

V usage is TRBV7-9 and J usage is TRBJ1-1; 8 bases map to TRBD1. CDR3 length: 13 residues. CDR1 is SEHNR, CDR2 FQNEAQ, per germline (reference sequence). The junction had 11 bases not matched to a gene; V was cut back by 6 bases and J by 11 bases. This chain's CDR3 is CASSMELGQGAFF. CDR3 in DNA: TGTGCCAGCAGTATGGAGTTAGGACAGGGCGCTTTCTTT.

This clonotype has a count of ten or more. The chain employs TRBV7-9 and TRBJ2-7, with a possible D match to TRBD1 (5 bases). This CDR3 has 14 residues. Trimming shortened V by 1 base and J by 2 bases, and 9 bases separated the two germline ends. CDR1 and CDR2 from the germline V gene are SEHNR and FQNEAQ (reference sequence). In nucleotides, the CDR3 is TGTGCCAGCAGCTTAGAGGCAGGGACCTACGAGCAGTACTTC. Its translation is CASSLEAGTYEQYF.

This clonotype was found a few times. The V call is TRBV6-5, the J call TRBJ2-3; no reliable D call. V shed 5 bases and J shed 7 bases, with 7 bases lying between them. The CDR3 sequence is 11 residues long. The germline gives CDR1 MNHEY, CDR2 SVGAGI. The CDR3 sequence is CASSQSYTQYF. CDR3 DNA sequence: TGTGCCAGCAGTCAGAGTTATACGCAGTATTTT.

This clonotype came up a few times. This sequence joins TRBV28 and TRBJ2-1; D assignment may be TRBD1 or TRBD2 (5 bases each). Trimming pared 5 bases from V and 4 bases from J, leaving 9 bases between. This CDR3 contains 13 residues. CDR1 is MDHEN and CDR2 is SYDVKM in the germline V gene. Written as DNA, the CDR3 is TGTGCCAGCAGTGGGACCCCGTACAATGAGCAGTTCTTC. This codes for CASSGTPYNEQFF.

This chain joins TRBV4-1 and TRBJ1-2, with a weak D call TRBD1 (6 bases). V lost 0 bases, J lost 7 bases, and 15 bases lay in between. Germline V gene data show CDR1 as MGHRA and CDR2 as YSYEKL. CDR3 length equals 15 residues. Here the CDR3 reads CASSQEQGVSFGYTF. The CDR3 bases are TGCGCCAGCAGCCAAGAACAGGGTGTATCATTTGGCTACACCTTC.

This clonotype was counted between two and nine times. V and J are TRBV20-1 and TRBJ2-5; 10 bases match TRBD1. Germline trimming cut 5 bases from V and 5 bases from J; bases unmatched to any gene: 11. This CDR3 spans 15 amino acids. CDR1 is DFQATT, CDR2 SNEGSKA, per germline (reference sequence). In nucleotides, the CDR3 is TGCAGTGCTGAAACCGACAGGGGGCAGCCGGAGACCCAGTACTTC. Translation gives CSAETDRGQPETQYF.

In this sample, this clonotype turned up a few times. The chain carries TRBV9 and TRBJ1-3; D remains unclear. The ends were cut back, 4 bases at V and 0 bases at J, with 11 bases in the middle. The germline V gene has CDR1 SGDLS and CDR2 YYNGEE. The CDR3 totals 15 residues. The CDR3 coding sequence is TGTGCCAGCAGCTCCGCAGGCACCTCTGGAAACACCATATATTTT. Translation: CASSSAGTSGNTIYF.

The rearrangement joins TRBV7-9 to TRBJ2-3; 9 nucleotides align to TRBD1. The germline CDR1 and CDR2 sequences are SEHNR and FQNEAQ (reference sequence). The CDR3 spans 15 residues. With 3 bases clipped from V and 4 bases from J, the junction kept 5 bases outside the gene matches. The CDR3 DNA follows: TGTGCCAGCAGCTTGAACAGGGGGCAGGCAGATACGCAGTATTTT. Its translation: CASSLNRGQADTQYF.

There are a few counts of this clonotype. J is TRBJ2-2 and V is TRBV20-1, with D uncertain. The V and J ends lost 6 bases and 0 bases respectively, with 8 bases between them. The CDR3 is 13 residues long. Looked up from germline, CDR1 is DFQATT and CDR2 is SNEGSKA (reference sequence). Here the CDR3 DNA reads TGCAGTGCCCTTACCGCGAACACCGGGGAGCTGTTTTTT. It encodes CSALTANTGELFF.

The J gene is TRBJ2-1, the V gene TRBV12-5; the D call may be TRBD1 or TRBD2 (6 bases each). The germline gives CDR1 LGHNT, CDR2 FRNRAP. This CDR3 is built from 14 residues. Between the trimmed V and J ends, which lost 7 bases and 7 bases, there was a span of 17 bases. The DNA for the CDR3 is TGTGCTAGTGCTAGACAGGTCCGGGGGAATGAGCAGTTCTTC. It specifies CASARQVRGNEQFF.

This clonotype occurred a few times. The chain joins TRBV12-3 or TRBV12-4 to TRBJ2-7; TRBD2 matches 7 bases. This CDR3 has 14 amino acids. Trimming cost V 1 base and J 2 bases; bases outside gene matches: 2. CDR3 bases: TGTGCCAGCAGTTTAGGGGACTATCCCTACGAGCAGTACTTC. It specifies CASSLGDYPYEQYF.

This clonotype was recorded at least ten times. The chain employs TRBV11-2 and TRBJ2-1; 10 bases match TRBD2. Looked up from germline, CDR1 is SGHAT and CDR2 is FQNNGV. Germline trimming cut 8 bases from V and 7 bases from J; bases unmatched to any gene: 8. The CDR3 sequence is 14 residues long. The CDR3 DNA is TGTGCCAGCTGGGAAACTAGCGGGAAGAATGAGCAGTTCTTC. It is translated as CASWETSGKNEQFF.

The chain uses TRBV11-2 and TRBJ2-1; D remains ambiguous. Germline CDR1 SGHAT, CDR2 FQNNGV. This CDR3 is built from 12 residues. Trimming removed 0 bases from V and 8 bases from J, with 5 bases in between. The CDR3 region is CASSLDSDEQFF. The CDR3 region has the DNA TGTGCCAGCAGCTTAGATTCCGATGAGCAGTTCTTC. The complete variable domain, with remaining parts taken from reference TRBV11-2 and TRBJ2-1, reads EAGVAQSPRYKIIEKRQSVAFWCNPISGHATLYWYQQILGQGPKLLIQFQNNGVVDDSQLPKDRFSAERLKGVDSTLKIQPAKLEDSAVYLCASSLDSDEQFFGPGTRLTVL.

This clonotype was observed a handful of times. V gene TRBV20-1 combines with J gene TRBJ2-4; TRBD2 aligns across 9 bases. Trimming removed 3 bases from V and 0 bases from J; junction bases left unmatched: 12. The CDR3 sequence is 18 residues long. Germline lookup yields CDR1 DFQATT and CDR2 SNEGSKA (reference sequence). This CDR3 is CSASSDPSGTLAKNIQYF. CDR3 nucleotide sequence: TGCAGTGCTAGCAGCGACCCTAGCGGGACCCTAGCCAAAAACATTCAGTACTTC.

This sequence joins TRBV6-2 or TRBV6-3 and TRBJ2-7, with 7 bases that match TRBD1. Germline V gene lookup returns CDR1 MNHEY and CDR2 SVGEGT. With 7 bases clipped from V and 3 bases from J, the junction kept 6 bases outside the gene matches. This CDR3 region has 13 residues. In DNA form, the CDR3 reads TGTGCCAGCATAGAGACAGGGAACTACGAGCAGTACTTC. Protein: CASIETGNYEQYF.

This clonotype appeared a few times. The genes are TRBV12-3 or TRBV12-4 and TRBJ1-2; the D gene is possibly TRBD1 (6 bases). With 1 base removed from V and 4 bases from J, the gap between germline ends came to 13 bases. This CDR3 contains 15 residues. The CDR3 coding sequence is TGTGCCAGCAGTTTAGACCTCGGGGGGCTCTATGGCTACACCTTC. Protein sequence: CASSLDLGGLYGYTF.

This clonotype was observed a handful of times. The rearrangement links TRBV10-3 to TRBJ1-5, with 7 bases fitting TRBD1. Trimming took 4 bases from V and 9 from J; bases not matched to a gene: 12. The CDR3 runs to 15 residues. Germline values: CDR1 ENHRY, CDR2 SYGVKD. The CDR3 sequence: CAISGSGDSPWPQHF. CDR3 DNA sequence: TGTGCCATCAGTGGGTCGGGGGACAGTCCATGGCCCCAGCATTTT.

This clonotype was observed a few times. The V call is TRBV12-3 or TRBV12-4, the J call TRBJ1-2; D call uncertain. Trimming took off 5 bases at V and 4 bases at J, with 17 bases between the two ends. The CDR3 has 15 residues. DNA of the CDR3: TGTGCCAGCAGTCGCAGCGGTCAGCCTCTCTATGGCTACACCTTC. This sequence encodes CASSRSGQPLYGYTF.

This clonotype has a count of ten or more. The V gene is TRBV28, the J gene TRBJ2-5, with D tentatively TRBD2 (5 bases). The V end lost 4 bases, the J end lost 4 bases, and 10 bases lay between the germline ends. The CDR3 runs to 13 residues. Germline V gene data show CDR1 as MDHEN and CDR2 as SYDVKM. CDR3 sequence: CASSWAGGETQYF. The CDR3 nucleotides are TGTGCCAGCAGTTGGGCAGGAGGAGAGACCCAGTACTTC. The full variable domain, completed using reference TRBV28 and TRBJ2-5, is DVKVTQSSRYLVKRTGEKVFLECVQDMDHENMFWYRQDPGLGLRLIYFSYDVKMKEKGDIPEGYSVSREKKERFSLILESASTNQTSMYLCASSWAGGETQYFGPGTRLLVL.

This clonotype occurred a few times. Here the CDR3 reads CSARDSEGAIYEQYF. As DNA, the CDR3 is TGCAGTGCTAGAGATAGTGAGGGGGCGATCTACGAGCAGTACTTC. The J gene is TRBJ2-7, the V gene TRBV20-1; TRBD1 agrees at 7 bases. V shed 0 bases and J 3 bases; nucleotides not matched to a gene: 8. Germline-derived CDR1 and CDR2 are DFQATT and SNEGSKA (reference sequence). The CDR3 totals 15 residues.

This clonotype was counted between two and nine times. The V gene is TRBV11-2, the J gene TRBJ2-1; D is unresolved. The CDR3 is 17 amino acids. Germline loops: CDR1 SGHAT, CDR2 FQNNGV. Trimming removed 1 base at V and 1 base at J, with 14 bases between. The CDR3 DNA reads TGTGCCAGCAGCTTAGTCGTGGAGCTCCGGTCCTACAATGAGCAGTTCTTC. Translated: CASSLVVELRSYNEQFF.

The chain couples TRBV4-1 to TRBJ1-1; D possibly corresponds to TRBD1 (5 bases). V dropped 4 bases and J dropped 1 base, with 13 bases sitting between them. Per germline, CDR1 MGHRA and CDR2 YSYEKL. This CDR3 is built from 15 residues. The chain's CDR3 is CASSRLGTANTEAFF. The CDR3 DNA is TGCGCCAGCAGCCGACTCGGGACGGCGAACACTGAAGCTTTCTTT.

V usage is TRBV10-2 and J usage is TRBJ2-5; 9 positions agree with TRBD2. Germline V gene sequence: CDR1 WSHSY, CDR2 SAAADI. V lost 2 bases and J lost 2; bases outside the gene matches: 0. There are 14 residues in the CDR3. The CDR3 sequence is CASSEAGGQETQYF. The CDR3 DNA sequence: TGCGCCAGCAGTGAGGCGGGAGGGCAAGAGACCCAGTACTTC.

The genes are TRBV11-2 and TRBJ2-1; 7 bases line up with TRBD2. V lost 5 bases and J lost 4; bases outside the gene matches: 8. CDR3 size: 15 residues. Germline V gene sequence: CDR1 SGHAT, CDR2 FQNNGV. CDR3 protein: CASSQSLAGYNEQFF. The CDR3 nucleotides read TGTGCCAGCAGCCAAAGTTTAGCGGGTTACAATGAGCAGTTCTTC.

This clonotype was found many times. The rearrangement uses TRBV29-1 and TRBJ2-1; tentatively, D is TRBD1 (6 bases). This CDR3 is 13 amino acids long. From germline, CDR1 is SQVTM and CDR2 ANQGSEA. V was cut by 5 bases and J by 1 base, with 9 bases left in between. This CDR3 reads CSVPGQSYNEQFF. The CDR3 coding sequence is TGCAGCGTTCCGGGACAATCCTACAATGAGCAGTTCTTC.

The V gene is TRBV7-3, the J gene TRBJ1-1; D perhaps matches TRBD1 (5 bases). The CDR3 is 14 amino acids. Trimming removed 3 bases at V and 4 bases at J, with 12 bases between. Germline V gene data show CDR1 as SGHTA and CDR2 as FQGTGA. CDR3 in DNA: TGTGCCAGCAGCTTGTCTATTGGGGGCACTGAAGCTTTCTTT. Translated, it gives CASSLSIGGTEAFF.

This clonotype was counted only a few times. This rearrangement joins TRBV12-3 or TRBV12-4 to TRBJ2-2; no definite D call. Trimming cost V 7 bases and J 7 bases, with 16 bases left between them. There are 14 residues in the CDR3. The CDR3: CASTWTGLGGELFF. The CDR3 DNA is TGTGCCAGCACCTGGACGGGTCTAGGCGGGGAGCTGTTTTTT.

In this sample, this clonotype turned up many times. This chain connects TRBV6-2 or TRBV6-3 to TRBJ2-2; D tentatively reads TRBD1 or TRBD2 (5 bases each). V was shortened by 6 bases and J by 4 bases, with 12 bases between the two germline ends. This CDR3 has 14 residues. The germline gives CDR1 MNHEY, CDR2 SVGEGT. In nucleotides, the CDR3 is TGTGCCAGCAGCACCGGGACGGCCACCGGGGAGCTGTTTTTT. Amino acids: CASSTGTATGELFF.

The V and J genes are TRBV7-9 and TRBJ1-6; tentative D call: TRBD1 (5 bases). The germline V and J ends were trimmed by 5 bases and 9 bases, with 14 bases remaining between them. CDR1 and CDR2 from the germline V gene are SEHNR and FQNEAQ (reference sequence). The CDR3 length is 14 residues. The CDR3 DNA is TGTGCCAGCAGCCCCCGTGACAGTTCTTCACCCCTCCACTTT. Translation gives CASSPRDSSSPLHF.